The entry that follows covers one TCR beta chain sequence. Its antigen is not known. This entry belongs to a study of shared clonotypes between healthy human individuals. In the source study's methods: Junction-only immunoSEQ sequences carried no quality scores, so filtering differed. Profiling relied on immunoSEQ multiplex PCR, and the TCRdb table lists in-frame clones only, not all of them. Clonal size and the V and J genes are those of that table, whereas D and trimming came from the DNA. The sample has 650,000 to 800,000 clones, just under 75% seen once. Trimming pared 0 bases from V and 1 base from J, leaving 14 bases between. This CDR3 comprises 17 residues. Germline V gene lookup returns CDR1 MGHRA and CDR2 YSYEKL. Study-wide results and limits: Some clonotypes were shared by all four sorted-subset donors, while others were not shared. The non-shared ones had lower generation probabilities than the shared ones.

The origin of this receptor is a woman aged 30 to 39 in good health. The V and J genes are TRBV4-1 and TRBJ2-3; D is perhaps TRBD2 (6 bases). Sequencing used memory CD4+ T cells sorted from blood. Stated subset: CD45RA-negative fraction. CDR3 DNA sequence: TGCGCCAGCAGCCAAGAGTCGGGCGGGGTAGGCACAGATACGCAGTATTTT. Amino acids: CASSQESGGVGTDTQYF.